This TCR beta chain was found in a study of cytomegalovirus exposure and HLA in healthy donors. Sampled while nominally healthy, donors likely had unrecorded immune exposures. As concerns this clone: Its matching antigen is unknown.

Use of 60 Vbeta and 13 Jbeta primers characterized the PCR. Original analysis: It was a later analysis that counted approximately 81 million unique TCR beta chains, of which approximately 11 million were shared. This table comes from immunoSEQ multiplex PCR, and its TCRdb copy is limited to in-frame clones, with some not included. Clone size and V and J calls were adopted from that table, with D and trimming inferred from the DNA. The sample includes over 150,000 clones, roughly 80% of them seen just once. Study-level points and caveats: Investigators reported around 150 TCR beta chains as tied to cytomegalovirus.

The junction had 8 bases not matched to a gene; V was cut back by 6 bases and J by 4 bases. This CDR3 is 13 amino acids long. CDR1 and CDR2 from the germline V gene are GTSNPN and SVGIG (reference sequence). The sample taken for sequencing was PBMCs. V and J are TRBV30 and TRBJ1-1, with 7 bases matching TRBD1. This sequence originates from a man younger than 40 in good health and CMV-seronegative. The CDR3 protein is CACLTGLITEAFF. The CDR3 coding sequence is TGTGCCTGCTTGACAGGGCTGATCACTGAAGCTTTCTTT.